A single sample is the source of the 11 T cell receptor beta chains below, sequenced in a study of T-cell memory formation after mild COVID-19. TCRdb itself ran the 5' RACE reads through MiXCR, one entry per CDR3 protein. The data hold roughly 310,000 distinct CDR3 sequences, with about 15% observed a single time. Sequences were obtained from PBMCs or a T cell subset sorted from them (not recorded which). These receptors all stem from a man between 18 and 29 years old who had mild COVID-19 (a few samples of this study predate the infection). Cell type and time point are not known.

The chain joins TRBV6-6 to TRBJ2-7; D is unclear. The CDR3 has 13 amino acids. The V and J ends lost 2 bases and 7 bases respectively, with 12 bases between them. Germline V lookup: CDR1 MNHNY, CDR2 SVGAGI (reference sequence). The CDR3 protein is CASSYVVAEEQYV. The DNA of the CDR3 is TGTGCCAGCAGTTACGTGGTAGCCGAGGAGCAGTACGTC.

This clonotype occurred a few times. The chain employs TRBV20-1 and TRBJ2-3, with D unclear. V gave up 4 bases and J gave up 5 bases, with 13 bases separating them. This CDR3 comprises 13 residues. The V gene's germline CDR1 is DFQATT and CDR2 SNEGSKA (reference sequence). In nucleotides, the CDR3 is TGCAGTGCTACGGGCTGGCCCTTAGATACGCAGTATTTT. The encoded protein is CSATGWPLDTQYF.

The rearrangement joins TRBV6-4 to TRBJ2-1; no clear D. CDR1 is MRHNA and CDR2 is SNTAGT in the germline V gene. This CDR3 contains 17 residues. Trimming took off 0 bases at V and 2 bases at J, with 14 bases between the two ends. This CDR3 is CASSDSVGFGAYNEQFF. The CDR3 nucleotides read TGTGCCAGCAGTGACTCAGTAGGATTCGGCGCCTACAATGAGCAGTTCTTC.

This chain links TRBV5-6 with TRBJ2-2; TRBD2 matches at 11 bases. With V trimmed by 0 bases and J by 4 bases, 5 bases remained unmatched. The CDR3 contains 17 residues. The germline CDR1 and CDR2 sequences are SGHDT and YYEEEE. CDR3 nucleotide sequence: TGTGCCAGCAGCTTGGCGCTAGCGGGGGGCCTCACCGGGGAGCTGTTTTTT. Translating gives CASSLALAGGLTGELFF.

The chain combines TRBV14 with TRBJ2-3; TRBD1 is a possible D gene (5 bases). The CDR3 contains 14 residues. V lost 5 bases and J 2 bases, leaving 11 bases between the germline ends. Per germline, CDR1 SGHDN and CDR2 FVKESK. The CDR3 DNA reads TGTGCCAGCAGCAGGAACAGGCTCACAGATACGCAGTATTTT. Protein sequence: CASSRNRLTDTQYF.

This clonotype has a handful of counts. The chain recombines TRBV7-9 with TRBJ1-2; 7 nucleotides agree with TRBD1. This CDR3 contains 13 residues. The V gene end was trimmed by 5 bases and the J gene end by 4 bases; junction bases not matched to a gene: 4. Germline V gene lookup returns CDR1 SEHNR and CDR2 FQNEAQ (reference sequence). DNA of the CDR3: TGTGCCAGCAGCGAGACAGGGCCCTATGGCTACACCTTC. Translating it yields CASSETGPYGYTF.

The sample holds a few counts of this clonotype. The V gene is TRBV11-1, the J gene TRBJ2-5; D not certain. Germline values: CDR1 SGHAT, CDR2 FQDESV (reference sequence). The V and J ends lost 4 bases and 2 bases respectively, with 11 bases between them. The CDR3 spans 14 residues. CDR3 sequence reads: CASSSPPAQETQYF. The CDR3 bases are TGTGCCAGCAGCTCGCCTCCTGCGCAAGAGACCCAGTACTTC.

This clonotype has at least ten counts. The CDR3 nucleotides read TGCGCCAGCAGCCCCGGGGCAGATAGCAATCAGCCCCAGCATTTT. Its translation is CASSPGADSNQPQHF. This chain links TRBV5-1 with TRBJ1-5; a possible D gene is TRBD1 (5 bases). Trimming pared 4 bases from V and 0 bases from J, leaving 11 bases between. The CDR3 length is 15 residues. Germline V lookup: CDR1 SGHRS, CDR2 YFSETQ.

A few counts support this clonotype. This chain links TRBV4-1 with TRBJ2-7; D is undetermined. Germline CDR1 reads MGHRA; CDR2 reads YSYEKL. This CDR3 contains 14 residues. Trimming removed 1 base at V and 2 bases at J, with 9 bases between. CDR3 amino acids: CASSQGPATYEQYF. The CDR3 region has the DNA TGCGCCAGCAGCCAAGGGCCGGCCACCTACGAGCAGTACTTC.

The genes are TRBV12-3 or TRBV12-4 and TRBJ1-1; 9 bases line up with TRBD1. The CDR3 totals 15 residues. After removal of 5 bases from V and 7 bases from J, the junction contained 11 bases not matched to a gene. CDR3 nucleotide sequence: TGTGCCAGCAGTATCCTCTTGGACAGGGGTAGTGAAGCTTTCTTT. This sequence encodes CASSILLDRGSEAFF.

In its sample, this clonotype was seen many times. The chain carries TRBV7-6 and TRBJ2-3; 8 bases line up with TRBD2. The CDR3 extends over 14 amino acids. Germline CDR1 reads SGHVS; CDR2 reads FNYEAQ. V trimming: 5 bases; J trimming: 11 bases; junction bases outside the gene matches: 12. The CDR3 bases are TGTGCCAGCAGCCCCTTGGGTAGCGGGGTTGGGCAGTATTTT. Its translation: CASSPLGSGVGQYF.